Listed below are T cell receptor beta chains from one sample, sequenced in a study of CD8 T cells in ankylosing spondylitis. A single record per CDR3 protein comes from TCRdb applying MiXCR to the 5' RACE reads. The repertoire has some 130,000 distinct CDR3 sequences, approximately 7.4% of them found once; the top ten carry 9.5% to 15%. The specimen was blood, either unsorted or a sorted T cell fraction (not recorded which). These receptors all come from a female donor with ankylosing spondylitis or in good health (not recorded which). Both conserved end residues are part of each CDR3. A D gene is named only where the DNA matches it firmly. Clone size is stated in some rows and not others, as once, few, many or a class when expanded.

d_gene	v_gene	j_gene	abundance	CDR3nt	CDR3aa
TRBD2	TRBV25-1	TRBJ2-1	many	TGTGCCAGCAGTGAATGGGGGGCGACTAGCGGGGGCTACAATGAGCAGTTCTTC	CASSEWGATSGGYNEQFF
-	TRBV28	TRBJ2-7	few	TGTGCCAGCAGTTCTCCGGGACCCCTAGTCTACGAGCAGTACTTC	CASSSPGPLVYEQYF
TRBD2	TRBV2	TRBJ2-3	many	TGTGCCAGCAGTGAAGCTACCGGGGGGGCAGATACGCAGTATTTT	CASSEATGGADTQYF
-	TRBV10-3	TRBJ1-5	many	TGTGCCATCAGTGAGGGTTACGATCAGCCCCAGCATTTT	CAISEGYDQPQHF
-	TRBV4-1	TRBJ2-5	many	TGCGCCAGCAGCCACCAGACAGCCACCTGGACAGAGACCCAGTACTTC	CASSHQTATWTETQYF
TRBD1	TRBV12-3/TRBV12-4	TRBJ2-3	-	TGCGCCAGCAGCCCGGGACAGTCCACAGATGCGCAGTATTTT	CASSPGQSTDAQYF
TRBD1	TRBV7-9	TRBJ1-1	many	TGTGCCAGCAGCTGGGGGACAGCCACTGAAGCTTTCTTT	CASSWGTATEAFF
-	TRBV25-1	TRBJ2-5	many	TGTGCCAGCAGTGAAATAGAGACCCAGTACTTC	CASSEIETQYF
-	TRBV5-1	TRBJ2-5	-	TGCGCCAGCAGCTTGGAGGCCACACGTCAAGAGACCCAGTACTTC	CASSLEATRQETQYF
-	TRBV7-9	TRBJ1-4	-	TGTGCCAGCAGCCCCGGGGAAAAACTGTTTTTT	CASSPGEKLFF
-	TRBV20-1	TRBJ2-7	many	TGCAGTGCTAGATCCTCCTTTAGCGGCAGCTCCTACGAGCAGTACTTC	CSARSSFSGSSYEQYF
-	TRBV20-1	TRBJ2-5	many	TGCAGTGCTAGTAGCCGGGGACTCACCCAAGAGACCCAGTACTTC	CSASSRGLTQETQYF
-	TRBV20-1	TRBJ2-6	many	TGCAGTGCTAGTGGGTTCTCTGGGGCCAACGTCCTGACTTTC	CSASGFSGANVLTF
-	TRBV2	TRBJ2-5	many	TGTGCCAGCAGTGGACAACAAACTCAAGAGACCCAGTACTTC	CASSGQQTQETQYF
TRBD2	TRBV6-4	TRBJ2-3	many	TGTGCCAGCAGTGAGTTTAGCGGGGCAGCAGATACGCAGTATTTT	CASSEFSGAADTQYF
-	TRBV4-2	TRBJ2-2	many	TGTGCCAGCAGCCAAGATCAACTTAACACCGGGGAGCTGTTTTTT	CASSQDQLNTGELFF
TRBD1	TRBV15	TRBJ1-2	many	TGTGCCACCAGCATGACAGGGTATGACTATGGCTACACCTTC	CATSMTGYDYGYTF
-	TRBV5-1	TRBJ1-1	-	TGCGCCAGCAGCATGGGAGGGCTCACTGAAGCCTTCTTT	CASSMGGLTEAFF
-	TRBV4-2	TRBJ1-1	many	TGTGCCAGCAGCCTGCGGGCTGCGCAGATGAACACTGAAGCTTTCTTT	CASSLRAAQMNTEAFF
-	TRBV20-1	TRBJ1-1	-	TGCATTGCCCCCGTGGGGTTGGACACTGAAGCTTTCTTT	CIAPVGLDTEAFF
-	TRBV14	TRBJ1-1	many	TGTGCCAGCAGCCCCCGCTTACCCAACACTGAAGCTTTCTTT	CASSPRLPNTEAFF
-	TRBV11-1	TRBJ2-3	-	TGTGCCAGCAGCTTACCGGTAACAGATACGCAGTATTTT	CASSLPVTDTQYF
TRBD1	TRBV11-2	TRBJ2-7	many	TGTGCCAGCAGCTTGACAGGGCAGTCCTACGAGCAGTACTTC	CASSLTGQSYEQYF
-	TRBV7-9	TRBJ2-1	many	TGTGCCAGCAGCCACTCGCAATCGAAGAATGAGCAGTTCTTC	CASSHSQSKNEQFF
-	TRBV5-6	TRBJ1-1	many	TGTGCCAGCGGGCTAGGAGGGACTCTAGACACTGAAGCTTTCTTT	CASGLGGTLDTEAFF
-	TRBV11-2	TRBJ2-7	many	TGTGCCAGCAGCTTAGGTTCGGGGAACGGCGAGCAGTACTTC	CASSLGSGNGEQYF